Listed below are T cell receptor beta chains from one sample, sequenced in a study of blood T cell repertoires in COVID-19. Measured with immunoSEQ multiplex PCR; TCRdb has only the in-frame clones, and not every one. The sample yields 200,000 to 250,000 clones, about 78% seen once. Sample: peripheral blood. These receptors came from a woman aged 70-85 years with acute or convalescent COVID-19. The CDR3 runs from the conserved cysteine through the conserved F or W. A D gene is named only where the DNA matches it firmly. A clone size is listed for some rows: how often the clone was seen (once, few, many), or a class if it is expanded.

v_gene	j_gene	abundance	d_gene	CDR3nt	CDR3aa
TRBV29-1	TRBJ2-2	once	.	TGCAGCGTTGGTCGGGAAACCGGGGAGCTGTTTTTT	CSVGRETGELFF
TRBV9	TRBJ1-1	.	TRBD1	TGTGCCAGCAGCGTAGCCCCGACAGGGACATCGAACACTGAAGCTTTCTTT	CASSVAPTGTSNTEAFF
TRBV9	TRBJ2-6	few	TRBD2	TGTGCCAGCAGCGTAGGGGGAGGGGCTGGGGCCAACGTCCTGACTTTC	CASSVGGGAGANVLTF
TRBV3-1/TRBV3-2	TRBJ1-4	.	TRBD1	TGTGCCAGCAGCCAGAACACAGGGGCAGGGGATGAAAAACTGTTTTTT	CASSQNTGAGDEKLFF
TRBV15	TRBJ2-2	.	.	TGTGCCACCAGCAGAGATCCTCTAGTTACCGGGGAGCTGTTTTTT	CATSRDPLVTGELFF
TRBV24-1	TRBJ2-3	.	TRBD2	TGTGCCACCAGTGCCCGACTAGCGGGGAGGACAGATACGCAGTATTTT	CATSARLAGRTDTQYF
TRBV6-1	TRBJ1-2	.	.	TGTGCCAGCAGTGAAGAGCATCAATCCTATGGCTACACCTTC	CASSEEHQSYGYTF
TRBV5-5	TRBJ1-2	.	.	TGTGCCAGCAGCTCACAGGGAACCTCCTATGGCTACACCTTC	CASSSQGTSYGYTF
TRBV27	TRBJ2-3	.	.	TGTGCCAGCGGTCTGTGGGACTCGGATACGCAGTATTTT	CASGLWDSDTQYF
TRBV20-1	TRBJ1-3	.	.	TGCAGTGCTAGTCAACCACAAGGAAACACCATATATTTT	CSASQPQGNTIYF
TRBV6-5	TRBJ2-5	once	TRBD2	TGTGCCAGCAGCCCGGGGGGGATCCAAGAGACCCAGTACTTC	CASSPGGIQETQYF
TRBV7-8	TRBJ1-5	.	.	TGTGCCAGCAGCTTCGTAGGGGGAGGGAACCATCAGCCCCAGCATTTT	CASSFVGGGNHQPQHF
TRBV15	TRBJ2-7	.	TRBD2	TGTGCCACCAGCAGGGGGAGGGTTCCCTACGAGCAGTACTTC	CATSRGRVPYEQYF
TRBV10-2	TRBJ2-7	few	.	TGCGCCAGCCGCGGACAGACGGACGAGCAGTACTTC	CASRGQTDEQYF
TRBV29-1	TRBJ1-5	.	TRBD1	TGCAGCGTTGCGACAGGGGGCACGAGCAATCAGCCCCAGCATTTT	CSVATGGTSNQPQHF
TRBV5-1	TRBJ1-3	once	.	TGCGCCAGCAGCTCCGGCACAGGCACGGGAAACACCATATATTTT	CASSSGTGTGNTIYF
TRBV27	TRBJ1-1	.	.	TGTGCCAGCAGTTCCAGGACTGAAGCTTTCTTT	CASSSRTEAFF
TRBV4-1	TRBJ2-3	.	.	TGCGCCAGCAGCCAAGGGTGGGGGGGCGCAGATACGCAGTATTTT	CASSQGWGGADTQYF
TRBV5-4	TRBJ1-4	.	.	TGTGCCAGCAGCTTGGCTGGACAGTCTAATGAAAAACTGTTTTTT	CASSLAGQSNEKLFF
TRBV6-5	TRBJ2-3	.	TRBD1	TGTGCCAGCAGGACAGGGGGCGCTTTAGATACGCAGTATTTT	CASRTGGALDTQYF
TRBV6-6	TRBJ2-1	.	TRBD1	TGTGCCAGCAGTTCGACGGGACAGGTCAATGAGCAGTTCTTC	CASSSTGQVNEQFF
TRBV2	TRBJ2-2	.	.	TGTGCCAGCAGTCCCCCCGCACAGAGCCACACCGGGGAGCTGTTTTTT	CASSPPAQSHTGELFF
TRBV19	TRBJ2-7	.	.	TGTGCCAGTAGTATAGATGGCCCGCGGGGAGCCTACGAGCAGTACTTC	CASSIDGPRGAYEQYF
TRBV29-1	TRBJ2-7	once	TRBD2	TGCAGCGTTGCGGGGGGGCTTGTACACTACGAGCAGTACTTC	CSVAGGLVHYEQYF
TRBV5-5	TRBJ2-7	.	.	TGTGCCAGCCAAGTCAGGGTAGCCGAAGCGGGCCAGTTC	CASQVRVAEAGQF
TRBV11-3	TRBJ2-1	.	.	TGTGCCAGCAGCGCAGACTACAATGAGCAGTTCTTC	CASSADYNEQFF
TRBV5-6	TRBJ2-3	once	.	TGTGCCAGCAGCTTGGCGGGGTCAGATACGCAGTATTTT	CASSLAGSDTQYF
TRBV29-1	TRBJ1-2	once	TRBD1	TGCAGCGTTTCGGGACAGGGCGCCGCCGGGGGCGGCTACACCTTC	CSVSGQGAAGGGYTF
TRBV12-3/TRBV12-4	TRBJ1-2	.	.	TGTGCCAGCAGCCGGGGAGCCAACTATGGCTACACCTTC	CASSRGANYGYTF
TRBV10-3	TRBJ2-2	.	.	TGTGCCATCAGCGGGGAGCGGTCTACCGGGGAGCTGTTTTTT	CAISGERSTGELFF
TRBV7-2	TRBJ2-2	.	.	TGTGCCAGCAGCTTAGATTCAGGGATAAGCACCGGGGAGCTGTTTTTT	CASSLDSGISTGELFF